The TCR beta chain under discussion was sequenced for a study of T cells in Graves' hyperthyroidism and ophthalmopathy. PBMCs came from around 9.7 ml fresh peripheral blood. Germline V gene lookup returns CDR1 MDHEN and CDR2 SYDVKM. The CDR3 runs 17 residues. With V trimmed by 2 bases and J by 7 bases, 14 bases remained unmatched. Researchers amplified the TCR beta CDR3 regions from RNA transcripts. Researchers ran a first-round RT-PCR on the TCR CDR3 using the HTBI primer set. TCRdb processed the multiplex PCR reads anew with MiXCR; each CDR3 protein has one entry. The repertoire holds roughly 750,000 distinct CDR3 sequences, with about 16% as singletons.

The gene calls are TRBV28 and TRBJ2-7; 10 bases agree with TRBD2. The TCR comes from a man younger than 35 with Graves' hyperthyroidism. The sequencing sample was made of blood. The CDR3 DNA reads as TGTGCCAGCAGTTTAGACCTAGCGGGAGCCCCGTCGGAGGAGCAGTACTTC. It yields the protein CASSLDLAGAPSEEQYF.